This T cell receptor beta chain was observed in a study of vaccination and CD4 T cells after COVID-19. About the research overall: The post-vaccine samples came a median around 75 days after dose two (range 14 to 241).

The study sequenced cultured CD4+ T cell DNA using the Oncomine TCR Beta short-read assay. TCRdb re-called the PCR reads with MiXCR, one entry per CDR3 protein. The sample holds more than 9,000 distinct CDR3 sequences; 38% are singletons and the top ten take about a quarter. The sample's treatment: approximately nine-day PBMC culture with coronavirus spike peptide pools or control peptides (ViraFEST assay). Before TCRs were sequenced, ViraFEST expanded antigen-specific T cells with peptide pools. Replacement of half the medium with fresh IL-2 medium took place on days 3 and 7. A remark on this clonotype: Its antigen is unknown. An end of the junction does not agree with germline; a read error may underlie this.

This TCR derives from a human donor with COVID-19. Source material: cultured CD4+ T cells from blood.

This CDR3 reads CPSSLGLNEETQYF. In DNA form, the CDR3 reads TGTCCCAGCAGCTTAGGACTTAATGAGGAGACCCAGTACTTC. The chain recombines TRBV7-2 with TRBJ2-5, with D tentatively TRBD2 (5 bases). This CDR3 is 14 amino acids long. Germline-derived CDR1 and CDR2 are SGHTA and FQGNSA. The full variable domain, with the rest looked up from reference TRBV7-2 and TRBJ2-5, is GAGVSQSPSNKVTEKGKDVELRCDPISGHTALYWYRQSLGQGLEFLIYFQGNSAPDKSGLPSDRFSAERTGGSVSTLTIQRTQQEDSAVYLCPSSLGLNEETQYFGPGTRLLVL.